This T cell receptor (beta chain) was sequenced in a study of Graves' ophthalmopathy and Graves' hyperthyroidism. The authors amplified TCR beta CDR3 regions from RNA transcripts. RT-PCR with HTBI primers came first, then second-round multiplex PCR. Each CDR3 protein is one row after TCRdb ran MiXCR on the multiplex PCR reads. The profile covers roughly 350,000 distinct CDR3 sequences, with about a sixth appearing a single time and 2% to 2.5% taken by the ten largest. The CDR3 has 14 residues. Germline CDR1 SGHRS, CDR2 YFSETQ. The J segment lost 3 bases and the V segment lost 4 bases, leaving 6 bases of the junction unmatched. This clonotype was seen many times. The antigen remains undetermined. Study findings and constraints: Among expanded thyroid clonotypes above 0.001 frequency, most also occurred in blood.

This receptor was taken from an adult woman with stable Graves' hyperthyroidism. Material: peripheral blood. The chain uses TRBV5-1 and TRBJ2-7; 8 positions match TRBD1. The CDR3 region has the DNA TGCGCCAGCAGCGTCGGACAGGGTCTCTACGAGCAGTACTTC. This translates into CASSVGQGLYEQYF. The full variable domain, with the rest looked up from reference TRBV5-1 and TRBJ2-7, is KAGVTQTPRYLIKTRGQQVTLSCSPISGHRSVSWYQQTPGQGLQFLFEYFSETQRNKGNFPGRFSGRQFSNSRSEMNVSTLELGDSALYLCASSVGQGLYEQYFGPGTRLTVT.